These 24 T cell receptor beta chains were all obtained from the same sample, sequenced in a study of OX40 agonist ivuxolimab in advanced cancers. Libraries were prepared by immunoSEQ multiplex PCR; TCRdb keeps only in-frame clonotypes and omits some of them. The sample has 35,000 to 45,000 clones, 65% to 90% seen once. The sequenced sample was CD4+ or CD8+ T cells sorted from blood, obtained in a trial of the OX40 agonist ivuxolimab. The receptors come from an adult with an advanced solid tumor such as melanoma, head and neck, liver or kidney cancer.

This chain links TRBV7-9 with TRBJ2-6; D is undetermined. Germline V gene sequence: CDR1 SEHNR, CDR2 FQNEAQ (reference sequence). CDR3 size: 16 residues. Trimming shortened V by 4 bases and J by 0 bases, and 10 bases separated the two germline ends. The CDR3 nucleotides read TGTGCCAGCAGCTCCGCCTTAAGCTCTGGGGCCAACGTCCTGACTTTC. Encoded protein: CASSSALSSGANVLTF.

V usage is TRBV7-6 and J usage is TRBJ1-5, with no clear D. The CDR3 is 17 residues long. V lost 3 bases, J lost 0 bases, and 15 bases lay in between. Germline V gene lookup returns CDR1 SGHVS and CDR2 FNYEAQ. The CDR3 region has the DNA TGTGCCAGCAGCTTCTCGTCAGGATGGAATAGCAATCAGCCCCAGCATTTT. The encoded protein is CASSFSSGWNSNQPQHF.

The CDR3 DNA reads as TGTGCCTGGAGTGTAGTCCCCCGGAACACTGAAGCTTTCTTT. It specifies CAWSVVPRNTEAFF. The chain recombines TRBV30 with TRBJ1-1; unclear D gene. This CDR3 spans 14 amino acids. In germline, CDR1 is GTSNPN, CDR2 SVGIG (reference sequence). Trimming removed 0 bases from V and 1 base from J, with 9 bases in between.

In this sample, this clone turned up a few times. CDR3 sequence: CASSYSRASGANVLTF. The CDR3 region has the DNA TGTGCCAGCAGTTACTCCCGGGCTTCTGGGGCCAACGTCCTGACTTTC. The chain recombines TRBV6-5 with TRBJ2-6, with no clear D. The length of the CDR3 is 16 residues. Trimming stripped 0 bases from V and 1 base from J, with 7 bases between. From germline, CDR1 is MNHEY and CDR2 SVGAGI.

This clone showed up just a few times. In DNA form, the CDR3 reads TGTGCCAGCAGTGACGGCTACGAGCAGTACTTC. It yields the protein CASSDGYEQYF. This chain uses TRBV2 with TRBJ2-7, with unresolved D. This CDR3 spans 11 amino acids. Per germline, CDR1 SNHLY and CDR2 FYNNEI. V lost 3 bases to trimming and J lost 3 bases, with 3 bases between them.

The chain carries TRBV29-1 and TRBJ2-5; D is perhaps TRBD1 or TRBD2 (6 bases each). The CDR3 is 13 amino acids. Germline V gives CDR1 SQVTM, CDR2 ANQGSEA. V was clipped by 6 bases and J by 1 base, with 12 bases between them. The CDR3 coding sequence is TGCAGCGTCCCAGGGGACTCCCAAGAGACCCAGTACTTC. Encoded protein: CSVPGDSQETQYF.

CDR3: CASKRVTLTRNNEQFF. CDR3 DNA sequence: TGTGCCAGCAAGAGAGTAACCCTCACCCGCAACAATGAGCAGTTCTTC. The chain couples TRBV2 to TRBJ2-1; no clear D. V dropped 7 bases and J dropped 5 bases, with 21 bases sitting between them. The germline gives CDR1 SNHLY, CDR2 FYNNEI. This CDR3 comprises 16 residues.

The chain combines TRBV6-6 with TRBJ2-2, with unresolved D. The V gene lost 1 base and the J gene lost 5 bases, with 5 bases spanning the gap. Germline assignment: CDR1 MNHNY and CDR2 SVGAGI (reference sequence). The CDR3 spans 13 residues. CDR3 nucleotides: TGTGCCAGCAGTTACTTTCGAACCGGGGAGCTGTTTTTT. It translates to CASSYFRTGELFF.

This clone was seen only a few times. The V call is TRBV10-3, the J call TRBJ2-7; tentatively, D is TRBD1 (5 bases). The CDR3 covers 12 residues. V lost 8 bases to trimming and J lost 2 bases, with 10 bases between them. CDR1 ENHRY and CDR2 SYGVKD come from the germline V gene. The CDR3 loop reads CAIGASAYEQYF. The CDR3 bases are TGTGCCATCGGGGCCAGCGCCTACGAGCAGTACTTC.

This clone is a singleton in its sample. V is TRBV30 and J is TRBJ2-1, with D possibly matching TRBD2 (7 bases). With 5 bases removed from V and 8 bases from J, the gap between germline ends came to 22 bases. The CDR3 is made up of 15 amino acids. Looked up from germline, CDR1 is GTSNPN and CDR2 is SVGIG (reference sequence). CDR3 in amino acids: CAWVRGGGAIYEQFF. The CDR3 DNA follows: TGTGCCTGGGTTCGTGGAGGGGGGGCCATCTATGAGCAGTTCTTC.

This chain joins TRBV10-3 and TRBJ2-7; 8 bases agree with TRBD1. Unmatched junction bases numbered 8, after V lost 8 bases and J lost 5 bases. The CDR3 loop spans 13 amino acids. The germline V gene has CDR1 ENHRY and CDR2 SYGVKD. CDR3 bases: TGTGCCATCTCCCCGGCAGGGGGCCACGAGCAGTACTTC. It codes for CAISPAGGHEQYF.

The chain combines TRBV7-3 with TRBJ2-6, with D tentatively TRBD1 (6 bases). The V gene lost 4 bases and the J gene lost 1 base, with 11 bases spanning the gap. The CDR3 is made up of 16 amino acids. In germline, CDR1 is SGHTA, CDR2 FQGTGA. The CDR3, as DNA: TGTGCCAGCAGCTGGGCAGGGGTTTCTGGGGCCAACGTCCTGACTTTC. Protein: CASSWAGVSGANVLTF.

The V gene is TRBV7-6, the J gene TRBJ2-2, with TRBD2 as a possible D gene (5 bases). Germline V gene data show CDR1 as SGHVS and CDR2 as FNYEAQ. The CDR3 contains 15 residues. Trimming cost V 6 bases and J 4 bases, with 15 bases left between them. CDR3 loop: CASRRTEAGTGELFF. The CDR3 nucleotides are TGTGCCAGCAGAAGAACCGAGGCGGGCACCGGGGAGCTGTTTTTT.

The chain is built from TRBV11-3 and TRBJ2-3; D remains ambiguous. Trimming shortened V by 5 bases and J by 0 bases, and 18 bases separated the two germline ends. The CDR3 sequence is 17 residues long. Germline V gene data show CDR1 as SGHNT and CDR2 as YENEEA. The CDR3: CASSLTIGGPSTDTQYF. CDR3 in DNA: TGTGCCAGCAGCCTCACTATAGGCGGACCTAGCACAGATACGCAGTATTTT.

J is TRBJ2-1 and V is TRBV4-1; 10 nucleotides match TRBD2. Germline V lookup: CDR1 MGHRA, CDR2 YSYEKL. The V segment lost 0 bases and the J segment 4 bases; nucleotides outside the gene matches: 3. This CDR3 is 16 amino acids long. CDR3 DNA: TGCGCCAGCAGCCAAGAGACTAGCGGGCAGTACAATGAGCAGTTCTTC. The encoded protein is CASSQETSGQYNEQFF.

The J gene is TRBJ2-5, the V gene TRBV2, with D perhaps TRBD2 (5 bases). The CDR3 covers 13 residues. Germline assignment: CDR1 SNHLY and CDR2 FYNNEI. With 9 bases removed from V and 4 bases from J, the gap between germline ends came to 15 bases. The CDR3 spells CASTISGGETQYF. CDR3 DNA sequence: TGTGCCAGTACGATCAGCGGCGGAGAGACCCAGTACTTC.

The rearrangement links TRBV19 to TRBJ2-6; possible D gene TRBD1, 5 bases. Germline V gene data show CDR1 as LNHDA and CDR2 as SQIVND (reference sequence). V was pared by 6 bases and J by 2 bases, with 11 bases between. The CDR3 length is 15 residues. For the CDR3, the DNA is TGTGCCAGTAGCCAAACAGGAGCTGGGGCCAACGTCCTGACTTTC. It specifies CASSQTGAGANVLTF.

The CDR3 nucleotides are TGTGCCAGCAGCTCGGGGGCGCTGGGGGCCAACGTCCTGACTTTC. Translation: CASSSGALGANVLTF. The chain employs TRBV5-6 and TRBJ2-6, with D possibly called TRBD1 or TRBD2 (6 bases each). Germline V CDR1 and CDR2: SGHDT, YYEEEE. The V and J ends lost 3 bases and 4 bases respectively, with 11 bases between them. This CDR3 has 15 residues.

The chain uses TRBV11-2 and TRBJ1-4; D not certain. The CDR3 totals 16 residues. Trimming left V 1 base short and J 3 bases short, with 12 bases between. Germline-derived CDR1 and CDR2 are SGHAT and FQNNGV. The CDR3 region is CASSLGIQPANEKLFF. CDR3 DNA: TGTGCCAGCAGCTTAGGAATCCAGCCAGCTAATGAAAAACTGTTTTTT.

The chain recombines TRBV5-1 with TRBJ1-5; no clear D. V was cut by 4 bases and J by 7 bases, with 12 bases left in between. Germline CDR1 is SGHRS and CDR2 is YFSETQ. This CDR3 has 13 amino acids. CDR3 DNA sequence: TGCGCCAGCAGCCTCGGGGTGGACCAGCCCCAGCATTTT. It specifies CASSLGVDQPQHF.

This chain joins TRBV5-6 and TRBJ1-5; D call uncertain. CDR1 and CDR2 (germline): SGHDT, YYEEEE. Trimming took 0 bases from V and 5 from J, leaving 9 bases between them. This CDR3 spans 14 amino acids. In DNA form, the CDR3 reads TGTGCCAGCAGCTTGGTAGGGCACGATCAGCCCCAGCATTTT. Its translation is CASSLVGHDQPQHF.

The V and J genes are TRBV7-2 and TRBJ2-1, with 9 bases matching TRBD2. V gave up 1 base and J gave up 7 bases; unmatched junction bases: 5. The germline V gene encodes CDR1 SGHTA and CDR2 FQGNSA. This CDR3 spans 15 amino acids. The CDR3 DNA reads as TGTGCCAGCAGCTTAGGCGGGGGGGCTTGGAATGAGCAGTTCTTC. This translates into CASSLGGGAWNEQFF.

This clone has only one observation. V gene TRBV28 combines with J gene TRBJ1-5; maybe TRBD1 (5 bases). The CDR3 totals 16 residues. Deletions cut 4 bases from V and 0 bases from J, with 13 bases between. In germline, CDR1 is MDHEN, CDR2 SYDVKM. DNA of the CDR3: TGTGCCAGCAGTTCCGGCACGACAGATAGCAATCAGCCCCAGCATTTT. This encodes CASSSGTTDSNQPQHF.

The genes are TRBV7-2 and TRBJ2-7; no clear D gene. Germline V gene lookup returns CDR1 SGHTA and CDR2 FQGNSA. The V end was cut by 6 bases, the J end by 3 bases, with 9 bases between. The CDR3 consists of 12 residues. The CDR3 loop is CASRFLNYEQYF. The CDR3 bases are TGTGCCAGCAGATTCCTCAACTACGAGCAGTACTTC.